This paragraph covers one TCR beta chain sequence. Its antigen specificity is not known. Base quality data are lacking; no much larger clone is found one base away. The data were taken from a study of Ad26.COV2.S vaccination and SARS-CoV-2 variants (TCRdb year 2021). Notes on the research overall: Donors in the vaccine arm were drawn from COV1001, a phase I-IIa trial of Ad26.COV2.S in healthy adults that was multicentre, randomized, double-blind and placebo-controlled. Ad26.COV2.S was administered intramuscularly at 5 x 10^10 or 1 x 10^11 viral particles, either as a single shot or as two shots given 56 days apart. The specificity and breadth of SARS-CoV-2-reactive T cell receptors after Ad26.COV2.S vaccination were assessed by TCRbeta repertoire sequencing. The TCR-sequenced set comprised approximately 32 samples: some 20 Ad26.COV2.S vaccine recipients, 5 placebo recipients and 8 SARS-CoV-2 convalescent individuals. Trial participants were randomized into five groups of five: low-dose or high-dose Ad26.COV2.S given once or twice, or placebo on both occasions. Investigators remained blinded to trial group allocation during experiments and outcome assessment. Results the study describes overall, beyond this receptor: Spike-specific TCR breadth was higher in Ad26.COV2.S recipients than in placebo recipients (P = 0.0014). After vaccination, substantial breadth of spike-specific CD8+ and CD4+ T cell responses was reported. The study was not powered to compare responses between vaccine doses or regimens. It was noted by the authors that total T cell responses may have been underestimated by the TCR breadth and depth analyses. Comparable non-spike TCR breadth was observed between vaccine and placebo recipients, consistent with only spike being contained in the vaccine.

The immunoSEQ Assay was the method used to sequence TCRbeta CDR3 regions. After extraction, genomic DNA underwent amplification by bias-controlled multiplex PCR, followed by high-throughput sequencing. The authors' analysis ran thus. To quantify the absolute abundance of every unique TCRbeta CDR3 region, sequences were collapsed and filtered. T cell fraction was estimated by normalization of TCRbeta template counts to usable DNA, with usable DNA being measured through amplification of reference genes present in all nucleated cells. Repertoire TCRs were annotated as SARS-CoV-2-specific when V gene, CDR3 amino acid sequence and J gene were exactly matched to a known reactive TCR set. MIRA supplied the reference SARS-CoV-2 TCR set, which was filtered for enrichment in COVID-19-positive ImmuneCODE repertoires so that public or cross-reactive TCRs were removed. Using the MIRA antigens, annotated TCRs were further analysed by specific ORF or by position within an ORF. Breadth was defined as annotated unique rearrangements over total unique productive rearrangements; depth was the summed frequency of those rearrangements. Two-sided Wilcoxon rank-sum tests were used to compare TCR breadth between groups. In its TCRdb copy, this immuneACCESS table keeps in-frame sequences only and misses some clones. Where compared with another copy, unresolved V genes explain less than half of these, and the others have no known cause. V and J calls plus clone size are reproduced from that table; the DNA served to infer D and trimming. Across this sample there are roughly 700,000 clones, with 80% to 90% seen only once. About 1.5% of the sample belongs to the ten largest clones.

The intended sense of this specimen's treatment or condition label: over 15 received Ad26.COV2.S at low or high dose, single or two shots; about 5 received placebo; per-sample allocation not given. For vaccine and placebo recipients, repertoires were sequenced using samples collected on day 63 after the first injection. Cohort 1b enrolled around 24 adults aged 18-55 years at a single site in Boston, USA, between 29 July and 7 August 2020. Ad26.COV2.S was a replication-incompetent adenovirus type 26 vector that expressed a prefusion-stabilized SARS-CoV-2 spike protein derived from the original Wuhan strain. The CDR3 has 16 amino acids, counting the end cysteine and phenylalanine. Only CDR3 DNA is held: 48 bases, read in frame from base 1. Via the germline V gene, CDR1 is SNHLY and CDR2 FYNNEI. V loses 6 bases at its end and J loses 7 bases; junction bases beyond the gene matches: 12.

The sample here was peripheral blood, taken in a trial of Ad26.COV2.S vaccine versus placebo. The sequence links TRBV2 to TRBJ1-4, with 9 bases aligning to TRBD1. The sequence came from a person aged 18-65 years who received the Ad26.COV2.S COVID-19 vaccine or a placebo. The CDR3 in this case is CASRTGQGRVGEKLFF. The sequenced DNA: TGTGCCAGCAGGACGGGACAGGGCCGGGTGGGTGAAAAACTGTTTTTT.